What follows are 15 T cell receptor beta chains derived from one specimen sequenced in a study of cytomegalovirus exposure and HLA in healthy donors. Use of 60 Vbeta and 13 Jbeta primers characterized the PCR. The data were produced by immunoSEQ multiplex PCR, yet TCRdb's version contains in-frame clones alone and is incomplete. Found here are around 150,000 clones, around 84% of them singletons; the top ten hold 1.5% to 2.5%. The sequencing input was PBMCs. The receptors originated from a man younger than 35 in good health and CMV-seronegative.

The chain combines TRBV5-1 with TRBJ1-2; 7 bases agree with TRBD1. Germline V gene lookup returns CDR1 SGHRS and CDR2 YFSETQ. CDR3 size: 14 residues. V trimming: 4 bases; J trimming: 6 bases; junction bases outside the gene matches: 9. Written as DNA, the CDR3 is TGCGCCAGCAGCAGCCCGTACAGGGGAGATGGCTACACCTTC. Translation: CASSSPYRGDGYTF.

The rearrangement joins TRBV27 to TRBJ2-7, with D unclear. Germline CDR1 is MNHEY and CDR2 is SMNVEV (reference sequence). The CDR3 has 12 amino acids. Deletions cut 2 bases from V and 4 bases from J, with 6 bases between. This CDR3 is CASSLDGYEQYF. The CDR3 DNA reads TGTGCCAGCAGTTTAGACGGGTACGAGCAGTACTTC.

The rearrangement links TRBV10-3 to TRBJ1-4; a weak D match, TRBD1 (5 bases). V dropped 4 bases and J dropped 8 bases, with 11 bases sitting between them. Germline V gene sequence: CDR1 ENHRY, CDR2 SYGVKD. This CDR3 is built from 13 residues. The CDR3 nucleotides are TGTGCCATCAGTGTAGGGGAAGGGGAAAAACTGTTTTTT. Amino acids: CAISVGEGEKLFF.

As DNA, the CDR3 is TGCGCCAGCAGACAGGGATATTATGGCTACACCTTC. It yields the protein CASRQGYYGYTF. V is TRBV10-2 and J is TRBJ1-2; tentative D call: TRBD1 (6 bases). Germline V gives CDR1 WSHSY, CDR2 SAAADI. The CDR3 contains 12 residues. Trimming cost V 6 bases and J 5 bases, with 10 bases left between them.

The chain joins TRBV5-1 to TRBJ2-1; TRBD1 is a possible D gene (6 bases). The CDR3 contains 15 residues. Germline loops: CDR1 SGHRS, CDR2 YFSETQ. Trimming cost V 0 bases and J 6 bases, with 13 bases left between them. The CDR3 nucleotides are TGCGCCAGCAGCTTGGGACAGGCCCCCCGCAATGAGCAGTTCTTC. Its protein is CASSLGQAPRNEQFF.

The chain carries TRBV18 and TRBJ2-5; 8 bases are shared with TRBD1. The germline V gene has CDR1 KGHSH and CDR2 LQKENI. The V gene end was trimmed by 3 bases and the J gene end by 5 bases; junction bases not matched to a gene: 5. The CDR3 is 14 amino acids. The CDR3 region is CASSPAGGSETQYF. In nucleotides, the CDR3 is TGTGCCAGCTCACCCGCAGGGGGCTCCGAGACCCAGTACTTC.

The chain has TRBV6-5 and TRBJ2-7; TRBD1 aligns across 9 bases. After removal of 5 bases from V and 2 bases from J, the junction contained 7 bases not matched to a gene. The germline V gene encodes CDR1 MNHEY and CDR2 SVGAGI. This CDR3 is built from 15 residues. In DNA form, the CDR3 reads TGTGCCAGCAGTCAGGGACAGGGCTTTGCCTACGAGCAGTACTTC. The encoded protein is CASSQGQGFAYEQYF.

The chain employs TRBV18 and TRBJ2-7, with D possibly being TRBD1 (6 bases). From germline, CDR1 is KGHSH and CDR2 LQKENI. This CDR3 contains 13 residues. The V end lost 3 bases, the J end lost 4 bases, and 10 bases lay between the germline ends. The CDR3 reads CASSPPDSYEQYF. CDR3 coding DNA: TGTGCCAGCTCACCTCCGGACAGTTACGAGCAGTACTTC.

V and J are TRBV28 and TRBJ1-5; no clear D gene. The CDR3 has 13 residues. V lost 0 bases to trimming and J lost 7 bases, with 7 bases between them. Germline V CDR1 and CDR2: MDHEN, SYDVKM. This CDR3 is CASSLWGGQPQHF. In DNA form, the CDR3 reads TGTGCCAGCAGTTTATGGGGCGGGCAGCCCCAGCATTTT.

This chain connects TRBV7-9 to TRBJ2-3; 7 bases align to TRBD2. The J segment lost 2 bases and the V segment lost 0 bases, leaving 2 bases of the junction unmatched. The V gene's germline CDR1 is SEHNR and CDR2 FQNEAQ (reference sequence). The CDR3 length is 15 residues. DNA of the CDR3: TGTGCCAGCAGCTTAGCGGGAGGGAACACAGATACGCAGTATTTT. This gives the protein CASSLAGGNTDTQYF.

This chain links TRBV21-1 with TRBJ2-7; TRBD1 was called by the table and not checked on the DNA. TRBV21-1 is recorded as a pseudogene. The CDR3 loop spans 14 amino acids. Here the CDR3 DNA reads TGTGCCAGCAGCAGCGGTACAGGGGCCTACGAGCAGTACTTC. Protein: CASSSGTGAYEQYF.

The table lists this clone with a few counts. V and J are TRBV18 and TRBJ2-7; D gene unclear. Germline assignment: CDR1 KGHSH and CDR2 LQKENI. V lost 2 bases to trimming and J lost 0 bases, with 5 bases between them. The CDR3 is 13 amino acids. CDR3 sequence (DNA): TGTGCCAGCTCACCAGGCAGCTCCTACGAGCAGTACTTC. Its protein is CASSPGSSYEQYF.

The CDR3 sequence: CSVPEGGNLETQYF. CDR3 sequence (DNA): TGCAGCGTTCCCGAGGGAGGGAATTTAGAGACCCAGTACTTC. The V call is TRBV29-1, the J call TRBJ2-5, with 7 bases matching TRBD2. V gave up 5 bases and J gave up 4 bases; unmatched junction bases: 10. Germline V gene lookup returns CDR1 SQVTM and CDR2 ANQGSEA. This CDR3 has 14 residues. The full variable domain, rest sourced from reference TRBV29-1 and TRBJ2-5, is SAVISQKPSRDICQRGTSLTIQCQVDSQVTMMFWYRQQPGQSLTLIATANQGSEATYESGFVIDKFPISRPNLTFSTLTVSNMSPEDSSIYLCSVPEGGNLETQYFGPGTRLLVL.

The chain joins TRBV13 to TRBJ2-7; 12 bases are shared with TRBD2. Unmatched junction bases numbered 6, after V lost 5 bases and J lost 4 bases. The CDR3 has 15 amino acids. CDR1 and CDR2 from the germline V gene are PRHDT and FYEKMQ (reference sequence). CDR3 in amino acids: CASSMPTSGGYEQYF. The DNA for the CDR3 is TGTGCCAGCAGCATGCCGACTAGCGGGGGATACGAGCAGTACTTC.

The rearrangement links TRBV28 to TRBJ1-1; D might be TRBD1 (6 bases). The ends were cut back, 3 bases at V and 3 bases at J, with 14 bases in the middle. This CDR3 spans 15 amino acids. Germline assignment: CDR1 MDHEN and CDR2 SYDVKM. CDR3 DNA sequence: TGTGCCAGCAGTTTCCAGGGGATCACTGACACTGAAGCTTTCTTT. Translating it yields CASSFQGITDTEAFF.